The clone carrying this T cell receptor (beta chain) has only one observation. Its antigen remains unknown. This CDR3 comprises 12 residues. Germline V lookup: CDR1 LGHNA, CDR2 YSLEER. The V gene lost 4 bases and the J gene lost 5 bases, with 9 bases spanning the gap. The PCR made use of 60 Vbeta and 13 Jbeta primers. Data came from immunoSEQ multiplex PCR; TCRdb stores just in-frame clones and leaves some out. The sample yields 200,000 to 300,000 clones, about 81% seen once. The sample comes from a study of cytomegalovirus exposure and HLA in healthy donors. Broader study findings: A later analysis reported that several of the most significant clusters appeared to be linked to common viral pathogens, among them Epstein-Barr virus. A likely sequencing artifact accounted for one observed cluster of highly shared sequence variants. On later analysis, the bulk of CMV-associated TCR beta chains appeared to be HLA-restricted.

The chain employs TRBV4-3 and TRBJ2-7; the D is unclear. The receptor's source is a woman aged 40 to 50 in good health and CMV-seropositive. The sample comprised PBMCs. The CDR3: CASSPLGHEQYF. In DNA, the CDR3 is TGCGCCAGCAGCCCCTTGGGCCACGAGCAGTACTTC.